This TCR beta chain came from a study of T cell changes during pregnancy in multiple sclerosis. The CDR3 runs to 16 residues. Germline assignment: CDR1 SGHVS and CDR2 FQNEAQ. V dropped 5 bases and J dropped 7 bases, with 21 bases sitting between them. Clones were read by immunoSEQ multiplex PCR, and TCRdb kept only the in-frame ones, dropping some. The profile shows some 63,000 clones, 91% of them singletons. This sequence joins TRBV7-8 and TRBJ1-5; no clear D gene. Sequenced here: peripheral blood, sampled before pregnancy. This clonotype was sampled from a female donor with multiple sclerosis, enrolled in a pregnancy study. CDR3 sequence reads: CASSPESGVLWQPQHF. In nucleotides, the CDR3 is TGTGCCAGCAGCCCCGAGTCAGGCGTGTTGTGGCAGCCCCAGCATTTT.